The next 5 T cell receptor beta chains were all read from a single sample in a study of liver allograft versus peripheral blood T cells. Whole-study context: The authors compared T cell receptor repertoires in transplanted livers with those in the peripheral blood of recipients.

TCRdb reprocessed the reads via MiXCR and lists one record per CDR3 protein. The data show a few thousand distinct CDR3 sequences, with roughly 23% seen just once and just over 4.5% held by the top ten. All receptors come from a human patient who had a liver transplant. The graft donor may have given rise to some T cells.

By share, this clonotype counts as medium-sized. The V and J genes are TRBV5-4 and TRBJ2-1, with 9 bases that match TRBD2. CDR3 length equals 16 residues. Germline loops: CDR1 SGHNT, CDR2 YYREEE (reference sequence). Germline trimming cut 2 bases from V and 5 bases from J; bases unmatched to any gene: 8. The CDR3 nucleotides read TGTGCCAGCAGCTTTCCTTTAGCGGGAGTAGACAATGAGCAGTTCTTC. Translating gives CASSFPLAGVDNEQFF.

There are a few counts of this clonotype. The genes are TRBV30 and TRBJ1-1; 9 bases agree with TRBD1. Losses at the gene ends were 8 bases for V and 0 bases for J; bases not matched to a gene: 4. Germline CDR1 GTSNPN, CDR2 SVGIG (reference sequence). The CDR3 loop spans 13 amino acids. The CDR3 spells CAVDRGVNTEAFF. CDR3 DNA sequence: TGTGCCGTCGACAGGGGGGTGAACACTGAAGCTTTCTTT. Full variable domain (remainder filled in from reference TRBV30 and TRBJ1-1): SQTIHQWPATLVQPVGSPLSLECTVEGTSNPNLYWYRQAAGRGLQLLFYSVGIGQISSEVPQNLSASRPQDRQFILSSKKLLLSDSGFYLCAVDRGVNTEAFFGQGTRLTVV.

This clonotype is judged medium-sized (0.01 to 0.1%). The V gene is TRBV7-2, the J gene TRBJ1-1; no clear D gene. The germline CDR1 and CDR2 sequences are SGHTA and FQGNSA. Trimming removed 6 bases at V and 0 bases at J, with 11 bases between. The length of the CDR3 is 14 residues. DNA of the CDR3: TGTGCCAGCAGTCGACGGGCCCTGAACACTGAAGCTTTCTTT. Protein: CASSRRALNTEAFF.

This clonotype rates as medium-sized. The chain has TRBV18 and TRBJ2-3, with D possibly being TRBD1 (5 bases). CDR3 length: 15 residues. Germline CDR1 is KGHSH and CDR2 is LQKENI. V was trimmed by 2 bases and J by 5 bases, leaving 14 bases between them. CDR3 protein: CASSPGQGLGDTQYF. CDR3 DNA sequence: TGTGCCAGCTCACCAGGCCAGGGTTTGGGAGATACGCAGTATTTT.

Regarding this clonotype: Just one base apart from a much larger clone, this may be a read error. The chain employs TRBV20-1 and TRBJ1-3, with D hard to call. The CDR3 has 12 amino acids. Germline V lookup: CDR1 DFQATT, CDR2 SNEGSKA (reference sequence). CDR3 bases: TGCAGTGCAGCGCAGCCTGGAAACATCATATATTTT. It is translated as CSAAQPGNIIYF.